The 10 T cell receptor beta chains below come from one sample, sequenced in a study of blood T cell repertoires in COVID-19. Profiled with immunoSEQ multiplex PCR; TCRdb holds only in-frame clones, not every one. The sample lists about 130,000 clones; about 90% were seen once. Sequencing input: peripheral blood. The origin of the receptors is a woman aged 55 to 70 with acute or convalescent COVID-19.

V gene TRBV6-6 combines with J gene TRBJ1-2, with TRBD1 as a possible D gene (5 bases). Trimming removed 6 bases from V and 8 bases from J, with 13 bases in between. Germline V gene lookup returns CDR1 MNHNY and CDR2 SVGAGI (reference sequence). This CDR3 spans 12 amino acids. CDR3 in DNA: TGTGCCAGCAGATGGGACTCTTCGGGCTACACCTTC. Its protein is CASRWDSSGYTF.

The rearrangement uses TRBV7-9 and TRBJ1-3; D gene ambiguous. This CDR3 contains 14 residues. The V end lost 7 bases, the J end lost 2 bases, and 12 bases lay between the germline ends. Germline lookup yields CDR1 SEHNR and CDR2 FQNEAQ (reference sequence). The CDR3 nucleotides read TGTGCCAGCACCTCGAGCGGGGCTGGAAACACCATATATTTT. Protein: CASTSSGAGNTIYF.

For the CDR3, the DNA is TGTGCCAGCAGTTTACGACAGGGGGCTGGAAACACTGAAGCTTTCTTT. Amino acid sequence: CASSLRQGAGNTEAFF. The V gene is TRBV28, the J gene TRBJ1-1; TRBD1 aligns across 10 bases. The V gene's germline CDR1 is MDHEN and CDR2 SYDVKM. The V gene end was trimmed by 2 bases and the J gene end by 2 bases; junction bases not matched to a gene: 5. The CDR3 runs 16 residues.

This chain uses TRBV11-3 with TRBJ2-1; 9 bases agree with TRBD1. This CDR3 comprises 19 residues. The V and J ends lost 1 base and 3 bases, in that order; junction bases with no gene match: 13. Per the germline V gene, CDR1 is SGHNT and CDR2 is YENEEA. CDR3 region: CASSLGRDRVSPFYNEQFF. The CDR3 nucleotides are TGTGCCAGCAGCTTAGGCCGGGACAGGGTGAGCCCTTTCTACAATGAGCAGTTCTTC.

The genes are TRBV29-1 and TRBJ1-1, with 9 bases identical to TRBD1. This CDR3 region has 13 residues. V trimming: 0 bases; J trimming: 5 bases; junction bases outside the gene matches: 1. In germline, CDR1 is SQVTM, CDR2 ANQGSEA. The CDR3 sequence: CSVEDGTGTEAFF. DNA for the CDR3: TGCAGCGTTGAAGACGGGACAGGGACTGAAGCTTTCTTT. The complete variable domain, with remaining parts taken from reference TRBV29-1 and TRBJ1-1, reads SAVISQKPSRDICQRGTSLTIQCQVDSQVTMMFWYRQQPGQSLTLIATANQGSEATYESGFVIDKFPISRPNLTFSTLTVSNMSPEDSSIYLCSVEDGTGTEAFFGQGTRLTVV.

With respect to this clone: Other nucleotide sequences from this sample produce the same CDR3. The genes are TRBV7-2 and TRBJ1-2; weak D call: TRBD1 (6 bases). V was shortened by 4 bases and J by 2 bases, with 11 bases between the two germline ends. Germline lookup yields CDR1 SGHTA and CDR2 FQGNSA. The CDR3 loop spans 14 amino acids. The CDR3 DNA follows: TGTGCCAGCAGCTCTTTGGGGGCCAACTATGGCTACACCTTC. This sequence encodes CASSSLGANYGYTF.

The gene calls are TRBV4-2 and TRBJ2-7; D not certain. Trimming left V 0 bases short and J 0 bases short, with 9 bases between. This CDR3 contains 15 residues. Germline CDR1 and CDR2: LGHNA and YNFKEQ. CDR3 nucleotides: TGTGCCAGCAGCCAAGAGGTATCGAGCTCCTACGAGCAGTACTTC. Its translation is CASSQEVSSSYEQYF.

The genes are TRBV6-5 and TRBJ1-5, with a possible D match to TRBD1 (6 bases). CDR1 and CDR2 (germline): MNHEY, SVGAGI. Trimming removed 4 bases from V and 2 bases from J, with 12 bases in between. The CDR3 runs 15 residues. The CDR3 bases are TGTGCCAGCAGTTCCACACGACAGGGCAATCAGCCCCAGCATTTT. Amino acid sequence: CASSSTRQGNQPQHF.

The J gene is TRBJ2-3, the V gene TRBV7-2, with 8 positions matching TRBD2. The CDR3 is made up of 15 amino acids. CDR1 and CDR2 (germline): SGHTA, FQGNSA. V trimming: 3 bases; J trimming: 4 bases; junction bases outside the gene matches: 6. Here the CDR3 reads CASSFSSTSADTQYF. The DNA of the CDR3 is TGTGCCAGCAGCTTTTCTTCGACTAGCGCAGATACGCAGTATTTT.

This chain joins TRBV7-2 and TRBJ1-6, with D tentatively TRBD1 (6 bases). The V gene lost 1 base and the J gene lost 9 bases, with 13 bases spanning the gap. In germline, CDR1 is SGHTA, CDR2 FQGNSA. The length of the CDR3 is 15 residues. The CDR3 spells CASSLVGQGFSPLHF. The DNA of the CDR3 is TGTGCCAGCAGCTTAGTGGGACAAGGGTTTTCACCCCTCCACTTT. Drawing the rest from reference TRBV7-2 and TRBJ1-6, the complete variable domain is GAGVSQSPSNKVTEKGKDVELRCDPISGHTALYWYRQSLGQGLEFLIYFQGNSAPDKSGLPSDRFSAERTGGSVSTLTIQRTQQEDSAVYLCASSLVGQGFSPLHFGNGTRLTVT.